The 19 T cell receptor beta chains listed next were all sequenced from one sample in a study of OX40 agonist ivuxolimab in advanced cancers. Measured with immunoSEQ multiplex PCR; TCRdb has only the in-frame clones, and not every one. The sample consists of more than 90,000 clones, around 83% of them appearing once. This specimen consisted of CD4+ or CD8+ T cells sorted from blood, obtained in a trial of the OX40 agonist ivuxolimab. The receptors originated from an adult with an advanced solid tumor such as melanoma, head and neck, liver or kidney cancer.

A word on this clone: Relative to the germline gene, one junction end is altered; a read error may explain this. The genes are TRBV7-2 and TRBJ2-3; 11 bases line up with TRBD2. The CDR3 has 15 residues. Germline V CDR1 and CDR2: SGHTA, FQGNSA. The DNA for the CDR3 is TGTGCCAGCAGCGTAGCGGGGGGGGAGACAGATACGCAGTATTTT. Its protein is CASSVAGGETDTQYF.

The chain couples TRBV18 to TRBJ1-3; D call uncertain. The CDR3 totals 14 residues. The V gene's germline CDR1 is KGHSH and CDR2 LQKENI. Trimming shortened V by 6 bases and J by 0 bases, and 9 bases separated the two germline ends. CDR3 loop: CASSPSSSGNTIYF. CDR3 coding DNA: TGTGCCAGCTCTCCCTCAAGCTCTGGAAACACCATATATTTT.

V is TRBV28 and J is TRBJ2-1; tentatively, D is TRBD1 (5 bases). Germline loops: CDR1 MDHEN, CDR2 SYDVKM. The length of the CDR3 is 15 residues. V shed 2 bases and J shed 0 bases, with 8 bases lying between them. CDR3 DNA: TGTGCCAGCAGTTTACAGGGAATCTCCTACAATGAGCAGTTCTTC. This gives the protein CASSLQGISYNEQFF.

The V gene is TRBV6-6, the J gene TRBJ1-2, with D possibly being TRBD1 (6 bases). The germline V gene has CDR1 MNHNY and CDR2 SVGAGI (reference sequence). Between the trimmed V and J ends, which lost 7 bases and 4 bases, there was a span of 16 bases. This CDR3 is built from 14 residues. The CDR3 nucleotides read TGTGCCAGCACGTTTGCCAGGGGCACCTATGGCTACACCTTC. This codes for CASTFARGTYGYTF.

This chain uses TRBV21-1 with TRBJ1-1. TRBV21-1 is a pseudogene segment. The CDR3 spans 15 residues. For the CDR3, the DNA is TGTGCCAGCAGCAAAGGCGAGATTGAGGACACTGAAGCTTTCTTT. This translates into CASSKGEIEDTEAFF.

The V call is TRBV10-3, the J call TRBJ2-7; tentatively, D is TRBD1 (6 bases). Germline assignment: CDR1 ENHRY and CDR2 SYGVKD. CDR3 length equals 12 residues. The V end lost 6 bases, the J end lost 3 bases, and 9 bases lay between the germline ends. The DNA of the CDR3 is TGTGCCATCAGCTCACAGGGCTACGAGCAGTACTTC. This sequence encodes CAISSQGYEQYF.

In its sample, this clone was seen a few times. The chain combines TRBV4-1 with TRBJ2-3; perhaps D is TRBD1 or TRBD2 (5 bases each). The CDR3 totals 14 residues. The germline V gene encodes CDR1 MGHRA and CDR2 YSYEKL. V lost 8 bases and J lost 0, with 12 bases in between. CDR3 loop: CASRDGPSTDTQYF. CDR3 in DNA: TGCGCCAGCCGGGACGGACCGAGCACAGATACGCAGTATTTT.

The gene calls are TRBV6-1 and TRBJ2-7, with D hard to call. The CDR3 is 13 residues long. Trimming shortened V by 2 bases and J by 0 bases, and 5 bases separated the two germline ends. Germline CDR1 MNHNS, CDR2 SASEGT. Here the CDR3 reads CASSETPSYEQYF. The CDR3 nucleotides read TGTGCCAGCAGTGAAACTCCCTCCTACGAGCAGTACTTC.

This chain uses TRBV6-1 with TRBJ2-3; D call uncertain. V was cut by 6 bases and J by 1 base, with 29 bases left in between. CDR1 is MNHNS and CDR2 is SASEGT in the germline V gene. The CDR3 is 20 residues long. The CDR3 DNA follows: TGTGCCAGCAGCGAATCCACCTTTTCCTTCCGGTTTAGTGGCACAGATACGCAGTATTTT. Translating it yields CASSESTFSFRFSGTDTQYF.

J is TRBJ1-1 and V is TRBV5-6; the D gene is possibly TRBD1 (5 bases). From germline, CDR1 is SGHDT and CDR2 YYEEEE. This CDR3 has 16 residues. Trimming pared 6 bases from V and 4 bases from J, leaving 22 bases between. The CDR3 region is CASIIYGRGFSTEAFF. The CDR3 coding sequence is TGTGCCAGCATTATTTACGGTCGGGGGTTCTCCACTGAAGCTTTCTTT. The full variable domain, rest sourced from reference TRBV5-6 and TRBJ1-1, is DAGVTQSPTHLIKTRGQQVTLRCSPKSGHDTVSWYQQALGQGPQFIFQYYEEEERQRGNFPDRFSGHQFPNYSSELNVNALLLGDSALYLCASIIYGRGFSTEAFFGQGTRLTVV.

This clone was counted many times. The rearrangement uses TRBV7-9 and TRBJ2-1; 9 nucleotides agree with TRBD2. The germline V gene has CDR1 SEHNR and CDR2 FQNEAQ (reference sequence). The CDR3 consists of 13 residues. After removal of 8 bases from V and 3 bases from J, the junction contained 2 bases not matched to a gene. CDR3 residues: CASSSGVYNEQFF. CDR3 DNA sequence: TGTGCCAGCTCTAGCGGGGTCTACAATGAGCAGTTCTTC. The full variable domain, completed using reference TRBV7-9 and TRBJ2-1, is DTGVSQNPRHKITKRGQNVTFRCDPISEHNRLYWYRQTLGQGPEFLTYFQNEAQLEKSRLLSDRFSAERPKGSFSTLEIQRTEQGDSAMYLCASSSGVYNEQFFGPGTRLTVL.

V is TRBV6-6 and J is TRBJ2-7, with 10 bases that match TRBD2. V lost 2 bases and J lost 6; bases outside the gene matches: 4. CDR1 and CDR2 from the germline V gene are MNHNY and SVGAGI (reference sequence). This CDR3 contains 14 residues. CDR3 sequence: CASSYERGGGEQYF. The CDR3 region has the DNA TGTGCCAGCAGTTACGAGCGGGGGGGCGGCGAGCAGTACTTC.

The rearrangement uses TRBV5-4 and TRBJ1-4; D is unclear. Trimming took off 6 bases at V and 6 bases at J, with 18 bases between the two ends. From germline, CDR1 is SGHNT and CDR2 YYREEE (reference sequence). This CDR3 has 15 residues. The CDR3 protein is CASTLRPDGHEKLFF. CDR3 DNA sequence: TGTGCCAGCACCCTTAGACCGGACGGGCATGAAAAACTGTTTTTT. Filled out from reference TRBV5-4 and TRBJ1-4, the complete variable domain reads ETGVTQSPTHLIKTRGQQVTLRCSSQSGHNTVSWYQQALGQGPQFIFQYYREEENGRGNFPPRFSGLQFPNYSSELNVNALELDDSALYLCASTLRPDGHEKLFFGSGTQLSVL.

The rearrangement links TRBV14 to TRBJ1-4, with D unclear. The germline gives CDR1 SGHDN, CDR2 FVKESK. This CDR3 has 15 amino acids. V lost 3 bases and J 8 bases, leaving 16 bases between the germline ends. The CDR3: CASSHNVNRGEKLFF. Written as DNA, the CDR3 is TGTGCCAGCAGCCATAACGTGAACAGAGGGGAAAAACTGTTTTTT. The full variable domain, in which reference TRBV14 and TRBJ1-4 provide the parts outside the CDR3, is EAGVTQFPSHSVIEKGQTVTLRCDPISGHDNLYWYRRVMGKEIKFLLHFVKESKQDESGMPNNRFLAERTGGTYSTLKVQPAELEDSGVYFCASSHNVNRGEKLFFGSGTQLSVL.

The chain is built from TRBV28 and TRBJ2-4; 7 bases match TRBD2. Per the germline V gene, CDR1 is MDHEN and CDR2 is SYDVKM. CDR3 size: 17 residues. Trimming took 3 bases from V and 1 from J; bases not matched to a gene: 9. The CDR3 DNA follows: TGTGCCAGCAGTTTGGGGCTAGCGGCGTCGGCCAAAAACATTCAGTACTTC. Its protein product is CASSLGLAASAKNIQYF.

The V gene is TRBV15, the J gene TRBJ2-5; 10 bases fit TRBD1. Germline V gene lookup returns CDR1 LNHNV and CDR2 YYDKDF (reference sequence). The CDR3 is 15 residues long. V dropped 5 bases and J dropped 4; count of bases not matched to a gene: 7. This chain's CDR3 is CATSRRTGGTETQYF. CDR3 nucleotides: TGTGCCACCAGCCGCCGGACAGGGGGGACAGAGACCCAGTACTTC.

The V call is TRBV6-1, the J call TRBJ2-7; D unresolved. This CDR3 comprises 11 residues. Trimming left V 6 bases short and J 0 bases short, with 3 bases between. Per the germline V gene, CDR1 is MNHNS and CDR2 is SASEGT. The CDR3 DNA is TGTGCCAGCAGCATCTCCTACGAGCAGTACTTC. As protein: CASSISYEQYF.

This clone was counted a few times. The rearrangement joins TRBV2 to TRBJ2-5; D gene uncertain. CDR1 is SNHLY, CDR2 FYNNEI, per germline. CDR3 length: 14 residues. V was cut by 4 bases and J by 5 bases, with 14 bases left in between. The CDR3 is CASSGDRQPETQYF. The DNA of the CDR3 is TGTGCCAGCAGTGGCGACCGCCAACCGGAGACCCAGTACTTC.

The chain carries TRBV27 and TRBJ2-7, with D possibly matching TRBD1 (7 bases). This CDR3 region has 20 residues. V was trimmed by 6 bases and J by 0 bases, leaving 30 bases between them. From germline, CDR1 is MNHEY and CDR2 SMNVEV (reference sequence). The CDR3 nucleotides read TGTGCCAGCAGCCGATCACCCAGGGGGGTAGGGCTACCCGACTCCTACGAGCAGTACTTC. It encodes CASSRSPRGVGLPDSYEQYF.